The 10 T cell receptor beta chains given below trace back to one sample, sequenced in a study of metastatic and nonmetastatic thyroid tumors. Through MiXCR, TCRdb re-clonotyped the PCR reads. In the table there are under 25,000 clones, more than 10% of which are singletons. Thyroid surgery was performed in patients who had received no treatment beforehand. The sequenced sample consisted of blood. These TCRs come from a female donor with papillary thyroid cancer or a benign thyroid nodule (not recorded which). Some clones in this sample may be carry-over from other donors' samples.

This clone was detected many times. This chain joins TRBV10-1 and TRBJ1-1; 7 bases match TRBD1. From germline, CDR1 is WNHNN and CDR2 SYGVQD (reference sequence). This CDR3 contains 16 residues. V was pared by 5 bases and J by 6 bases, with 15 bases of the junction left unmatched. The CDR3 bases are TGCGCCAGCAGTAGGGGGCCAGGGGTGCTCGGCTCTGAAGCTTTCTTT. Residues: CASSRGPGVLGSEAFF.

This chain joins TRBV19 and TRBJ2-1; 8 bases agree with TRBD1. This CDR3 has 14 residues. The J segment lost 0 bases and the V segment lost 10 bases, leaving 5 bases of the junction unmatched. Germline V gene lookup returns CDR1 LNHDA and CDR2 SQIVND (reference sequence). The CDR3, as DNA: TGTGCCATTAACGACAGGGGCTCCTACAATGAGCAGTTCTTC. This translates into CAINDRGSYNEQFF.

This clone was found many times. V and J are TRBV20-1 and TRBJ2-3; 7 bases fit TRBD1. Trimming cost V 5 bases and J 0 bases; bases outside gene matches: 5. This CDR3 is 14 amino acids long. The germline V gene has CDR1 DFQATT and CDR2 SNEGSKA (reference sequence). The CDR3 DNA is TGCAGTGCTTCCGGGACAGTAAGCACAGATACGCAGTATTTT. The encoded protein is CSASGTVSTDTQYF.

By share, this clone counts as medium-sized. The CDR3 loop is CASSLEGGAYEQYF. CDR3 bases: TGTGCCAGCAGTTTAGAGGGGGGGGCATACGAGCAGTACTTC. The V call is TRBV12-3 or TRBV12-4, the J call TRBJ2-7; D is possibly TRBD2 (7 bases). The CDR3 is 14 residues long. The V and J ends lost 1 base and 4 bases respectively, with 11 bases between them.

This clone was picked up a small number of times. The chain uses TRBV6-2 or TRBV6-3 and TRBJ1-1; D is perhaps TRBD1 (5 bases). Trimming took 0 bases from V and 3 from J, leaving 8 bases between them. The CDR3 has 14 amino acids. Germline V CDR1 and CDR2: MNHEY, SVGEGT. The CDR3 reads CASSYSRGDTEAFF. The CDR3 region has the DNA TGTGCCAGCAGTTACTCGAGAGGGGACACTGAAGCTTTCTTT.

This clone was seen at least ten times. V gene TRBV4-2 combines with J gene TRBJ1-4; 8 bases align to TRBD1. V shed 4 bases, J shed 2 bases, and the junction held 9 bases outside the gene matches. The CDR3 runs 17 residues. CDR1 and CDR2 (germline): LGHNA, YNFKEQ. This chain's CDR3 is CASSRTGGVPTNEKLFF. Written as DNA, the CDR3 is TGTGCCAGCAGCCGCACAGGGGGGGTACCGACTAATGAAAAACTGTTTTTT.

This clone was detected ten times or more. The chain is built from TRBV20-1 and TRBJ2-3; D is unclear. This CDR3 comprises 11 residues. Germline V gives CDR1 DFQATT, CDR2 SNEGSKA (reference sequence). The V end lost 1 base, the J end lost 6 bases, and 5 bases lay between the germline ends. CDR3 DNA sequence: TGCAGTGCTAGAGTCGTCGATACGCAGTATTTT. Translated: CSARVVDTQYF.

The chain recombines TRBV12-3 or TRBV12-4 with TRBJ1-2; unclear D gene. This CDR3 is built from 16 residues. V lost 5 bases and J 4 bases, leaving 20 bases between the germline ends. CDR3 residues: CASSASGETDLYGYTF. CDR3 sequence (DNA): TGTGCCAGCAGTGCCTCGGGAGAGACGGATCTCTATGGCTACACCTTC.

This clone was seen repeatedly, ten times or more. The junction departs from germline at one end; a sequencing error may be responsible. The chain employs TRBV9 and TRBJ1-6; 8 nucleotides agree with TRBD1. The CDR3 runs to 16 residues. Germline lookup yields CDR1 SGDLS and CDR2 YYNGEE. The CDR3 here is CASSSQPTGDTSPLRF. CDR3 DNA: TGTGCCAGCAGCTCACAACCGACAGGGGACACTTCACCCCTCCGCTTT. The variable domain in full, with the rest retrieved from reference TRBV9 and TRBJ1-6, is DSGVTQTPKHLITATGQRVTLRCSPRSGDLSVYWYQQSLDQGLQFLIQYYNGEERAKGNILERFSAQQFPDLHSELNLSSLELGDSALYFCASSSQPTGDTSPLRFGNGTRLTVT.

This clone was seen more than once but under ten times. The rearrangement joins TRBV3-1 to TRBJ2-2; 7 bases match TRBD2. The ends lost 2 bases at V and 6 bases at J; junction bases unmatched: 6. The CDR3 has 15 amino acids. Germline-derived CDR1 and CDR2 are LGHDT and YNNKEL (reference sequence). Here the CDR3 DNA reads TGTGCCAGCAGCCAACGCGGGAGTAAGGCCGGGGAGCTGTTTTTT. It is translated as CASSQRGSKAGELFF.